This TCR beta chain stems from a study of blood T cells in healthy people across ages. The wider study: There was about one barcoded beta molecule captured by template switching per two T cells. Study-wide points: Age showed a roughly linear inverse relationship with TCR beta diversity per million T cells.

Then a second PCR, running about 6 to 12 cycles, was carried out with a sample-barcoded 5' primer and a J-beta primer mix. TCRdb redid the calling of the 5' RACE reads with MiXCR, one entry per CDR3 protein. This sample has about 640,000 distinct CDR3 sequences, with roughly 30% found just once. CDR1 and CDR2 (germline): SEHNR, FQNEAQ (reference sequence). V trimming: 4 bases; J trimming: 6 bases; junction bases outside the gene matches: 5. The CDR3 covers 16 residues. As to this clonotype: Antigen: not known. A clone one base away is much larger, so this may be a read error.

Each donor gave 9 to 10 milliliters of peripheral blood. Sequencing input: blood. This TCR came from an elderly woman in good health. V usage is TRBV7-9 and J usage is TRBJ2-4, with 14 bases identical to TRBD2. The CDR3 loop reads CASSYGLAGGVNIQYF. In DNA form, the CDR3 reads TGTGCCAGCAGCTACGGACTAGCGGGGGGCGTAAACATTCAGTACTTC.